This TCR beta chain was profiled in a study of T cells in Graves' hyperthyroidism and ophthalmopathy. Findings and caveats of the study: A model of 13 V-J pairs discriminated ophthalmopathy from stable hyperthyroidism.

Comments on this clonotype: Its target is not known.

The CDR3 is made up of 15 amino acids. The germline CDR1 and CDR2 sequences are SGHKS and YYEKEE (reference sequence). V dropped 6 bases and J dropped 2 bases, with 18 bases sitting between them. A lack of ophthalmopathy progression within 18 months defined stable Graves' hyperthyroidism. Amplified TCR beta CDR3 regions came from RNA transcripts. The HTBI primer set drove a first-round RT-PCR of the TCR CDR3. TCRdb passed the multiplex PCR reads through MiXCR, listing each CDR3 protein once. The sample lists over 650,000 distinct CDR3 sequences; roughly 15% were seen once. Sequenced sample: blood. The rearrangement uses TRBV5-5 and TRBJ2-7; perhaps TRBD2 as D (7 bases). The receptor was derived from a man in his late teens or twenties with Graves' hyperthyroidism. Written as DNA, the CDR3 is TGTGCCAGCACCGTACGGGGGGCCGAAGCCTACGAGCAGTACTTC. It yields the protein CASTVRGAEAYEQYF.